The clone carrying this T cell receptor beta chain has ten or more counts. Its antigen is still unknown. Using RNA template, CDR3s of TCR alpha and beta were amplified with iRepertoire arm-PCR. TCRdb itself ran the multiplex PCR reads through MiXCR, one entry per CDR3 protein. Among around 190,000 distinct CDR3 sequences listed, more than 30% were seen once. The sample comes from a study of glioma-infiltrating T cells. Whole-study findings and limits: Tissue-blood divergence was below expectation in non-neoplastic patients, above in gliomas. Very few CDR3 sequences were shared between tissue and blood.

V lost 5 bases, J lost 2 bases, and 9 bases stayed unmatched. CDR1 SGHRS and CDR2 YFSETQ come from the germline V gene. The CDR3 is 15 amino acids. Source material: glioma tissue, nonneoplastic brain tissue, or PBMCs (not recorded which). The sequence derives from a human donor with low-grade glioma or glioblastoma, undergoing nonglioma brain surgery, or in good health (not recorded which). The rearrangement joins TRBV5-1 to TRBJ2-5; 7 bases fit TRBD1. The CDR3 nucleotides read TGCGCCAGCAGATCACGAGACAGGGCACAAGAGACCCAGTACTTC. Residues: CASRSRDRAQETQYF.